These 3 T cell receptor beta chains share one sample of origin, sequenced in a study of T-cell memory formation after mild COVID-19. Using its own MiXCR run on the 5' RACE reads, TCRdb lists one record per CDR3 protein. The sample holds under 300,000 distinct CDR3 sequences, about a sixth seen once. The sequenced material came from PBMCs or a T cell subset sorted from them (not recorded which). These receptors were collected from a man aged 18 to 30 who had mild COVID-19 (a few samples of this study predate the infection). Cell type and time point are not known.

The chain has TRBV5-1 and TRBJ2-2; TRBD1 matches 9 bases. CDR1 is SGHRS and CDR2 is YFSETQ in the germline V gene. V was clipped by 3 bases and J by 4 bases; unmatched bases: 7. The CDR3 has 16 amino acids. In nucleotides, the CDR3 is TGCGCCAGCAGCTCCATTTACAGGGGGCTCACCGGGGAGCTGTTTTTT. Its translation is CASSSIYRGLTGELFF.

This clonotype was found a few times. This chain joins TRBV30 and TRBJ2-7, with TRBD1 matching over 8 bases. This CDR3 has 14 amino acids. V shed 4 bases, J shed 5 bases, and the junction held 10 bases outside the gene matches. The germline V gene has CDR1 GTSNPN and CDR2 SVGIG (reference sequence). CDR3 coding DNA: TGTGCCTGGAACTACCAGGACAGGGTTGACGAGCAGTACTTC. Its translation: CAWNYQDRVDEQYF. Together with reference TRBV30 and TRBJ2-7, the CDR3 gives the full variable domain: SQTIHQWPATLVQPVGSPLSLECTVEGTSNPNLYWYRQAAGRGLQLLFYSVGIGQISSEVPQNLSASRPQDRQFILSSKKLLLSDSGFYLCAWNYQDRVDEQYFGPGTRLTVT.

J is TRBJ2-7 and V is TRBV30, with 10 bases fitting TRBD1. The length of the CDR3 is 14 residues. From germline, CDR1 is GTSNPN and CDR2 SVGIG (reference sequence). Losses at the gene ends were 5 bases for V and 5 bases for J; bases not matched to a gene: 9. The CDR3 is CAWDPGQGSHEQYF. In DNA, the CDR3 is TGTGCCTGGGATCCGGGACAGGGGTCCCACGAGCAGTACTTC.